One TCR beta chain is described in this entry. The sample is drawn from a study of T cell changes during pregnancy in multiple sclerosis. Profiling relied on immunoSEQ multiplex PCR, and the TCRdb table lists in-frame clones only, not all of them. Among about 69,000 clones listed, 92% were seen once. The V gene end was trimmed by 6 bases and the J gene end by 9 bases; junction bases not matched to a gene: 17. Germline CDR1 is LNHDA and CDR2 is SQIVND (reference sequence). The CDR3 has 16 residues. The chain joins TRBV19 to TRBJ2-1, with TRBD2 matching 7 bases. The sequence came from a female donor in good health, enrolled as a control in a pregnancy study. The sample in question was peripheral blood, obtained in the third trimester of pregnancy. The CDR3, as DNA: TGTGCCAGTAGCCCCGGGGCCGCGGGAGCCGTGGCTGAGCAGTTCTTC. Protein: CASSPGAAGAVAEQFF.